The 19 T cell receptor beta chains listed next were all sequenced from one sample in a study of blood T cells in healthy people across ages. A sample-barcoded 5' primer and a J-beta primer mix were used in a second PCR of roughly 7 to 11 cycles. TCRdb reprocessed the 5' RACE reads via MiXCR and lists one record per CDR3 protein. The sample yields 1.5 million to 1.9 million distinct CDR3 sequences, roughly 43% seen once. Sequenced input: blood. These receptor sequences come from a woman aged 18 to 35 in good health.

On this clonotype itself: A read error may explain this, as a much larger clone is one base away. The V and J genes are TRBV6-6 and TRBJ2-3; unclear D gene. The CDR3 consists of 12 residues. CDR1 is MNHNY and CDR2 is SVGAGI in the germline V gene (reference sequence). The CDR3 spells CASRYSPDTQYF. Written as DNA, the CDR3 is TGTGCCAGCAGGTACTCGCCCGATACGCAGTATTTT.

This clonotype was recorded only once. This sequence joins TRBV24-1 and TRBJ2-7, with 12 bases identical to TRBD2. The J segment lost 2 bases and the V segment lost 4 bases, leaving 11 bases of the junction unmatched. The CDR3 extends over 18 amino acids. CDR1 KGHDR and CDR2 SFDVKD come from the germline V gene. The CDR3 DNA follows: TGTGCCACCAGTGAAACCCCAGGGACTAGCGGGTTCCCCTACGAGCAGTACTTC. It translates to CATSETPGTSGFPYEQYF.

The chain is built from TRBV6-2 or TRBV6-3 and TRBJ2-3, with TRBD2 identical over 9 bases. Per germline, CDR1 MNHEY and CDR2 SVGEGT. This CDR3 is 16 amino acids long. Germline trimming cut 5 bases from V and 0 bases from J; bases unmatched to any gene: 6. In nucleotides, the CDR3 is TGTGCCAGCAGTCCTTGGCTAGCGGGGAGCACAGATACGCAGTATTTT. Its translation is CASSPWLAGSTDTQYF.

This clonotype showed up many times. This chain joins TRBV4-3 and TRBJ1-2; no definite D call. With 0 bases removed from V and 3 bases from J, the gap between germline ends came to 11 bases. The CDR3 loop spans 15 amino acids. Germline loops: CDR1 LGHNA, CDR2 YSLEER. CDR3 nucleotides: TGCGCCAGCAGCCAAGATCAGCCCGGGGACTATGGCTACACCTTC. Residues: CASSQDQPGDYGYTF.

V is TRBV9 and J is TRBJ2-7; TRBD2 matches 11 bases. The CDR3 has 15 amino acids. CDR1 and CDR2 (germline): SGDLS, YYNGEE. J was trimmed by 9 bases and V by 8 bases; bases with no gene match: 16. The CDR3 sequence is CASSPSGRLYDGQYF. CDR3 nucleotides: TGTGCCAGTTCCCCTAGCGGGAGGCTCTACGACGGGCAGTACTTC.

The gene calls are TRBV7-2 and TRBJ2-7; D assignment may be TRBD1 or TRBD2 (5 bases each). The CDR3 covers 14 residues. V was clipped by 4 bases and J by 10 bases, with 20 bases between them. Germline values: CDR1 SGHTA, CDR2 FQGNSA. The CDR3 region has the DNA TGTGCCAGCAGCTCCGGGGACGGACTCAAGGCCCAGTACTTC. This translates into CASSSGDGLKAQYF.

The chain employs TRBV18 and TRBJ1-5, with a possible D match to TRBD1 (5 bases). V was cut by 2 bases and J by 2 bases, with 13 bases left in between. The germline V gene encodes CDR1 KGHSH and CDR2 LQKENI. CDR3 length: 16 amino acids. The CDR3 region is CASSPAGPRGNQPQHF. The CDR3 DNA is TGTGCCAGCTCACCAGCGGGGCCTCGTGGCAATCAGCCCCAGCATTTT.

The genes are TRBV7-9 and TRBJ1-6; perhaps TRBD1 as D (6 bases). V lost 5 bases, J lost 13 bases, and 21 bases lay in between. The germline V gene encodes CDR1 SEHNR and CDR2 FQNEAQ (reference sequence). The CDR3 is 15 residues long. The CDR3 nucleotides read TGTGCCAGCAGCACAGGCTCTTGGGGGCCTGAGCCCCTCCACTTT. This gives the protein CASSTGSWGPEPLHF.

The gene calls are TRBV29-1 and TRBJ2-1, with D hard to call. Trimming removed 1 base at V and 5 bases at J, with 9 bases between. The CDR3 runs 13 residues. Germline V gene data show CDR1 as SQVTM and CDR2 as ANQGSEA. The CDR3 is CSVEVVRNNEQFF. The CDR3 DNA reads TGCAGCGTTGAAGTCGTCCGGAACAATGAGCAGTTCTTC.

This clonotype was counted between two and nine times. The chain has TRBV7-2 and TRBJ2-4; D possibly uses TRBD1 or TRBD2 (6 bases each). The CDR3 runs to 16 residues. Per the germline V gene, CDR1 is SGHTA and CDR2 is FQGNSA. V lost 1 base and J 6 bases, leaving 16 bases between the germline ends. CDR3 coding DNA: TGTGCCAGCAGCTTAGATTTTGGGGGGCCGTTAAACATTCAGTACTTC. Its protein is CASSLDFGGPLNIQYF.

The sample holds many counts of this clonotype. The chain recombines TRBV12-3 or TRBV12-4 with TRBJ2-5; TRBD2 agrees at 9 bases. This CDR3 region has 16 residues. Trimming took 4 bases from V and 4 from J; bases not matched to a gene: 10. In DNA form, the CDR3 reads TGTGCCAGCAGTTCCTCGGGACTAGCATATGGAGAGACCCAGTACTTC. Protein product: CASSSSGLAYGETQYF.

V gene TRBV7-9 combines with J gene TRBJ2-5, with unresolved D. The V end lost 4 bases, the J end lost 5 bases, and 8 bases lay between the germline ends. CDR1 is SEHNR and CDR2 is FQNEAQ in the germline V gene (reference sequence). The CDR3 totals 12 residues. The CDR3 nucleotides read TGTGCCAGCAGCTCGAACTGGGAGACCCAGTACTTC. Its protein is CASSSNWETQYF.

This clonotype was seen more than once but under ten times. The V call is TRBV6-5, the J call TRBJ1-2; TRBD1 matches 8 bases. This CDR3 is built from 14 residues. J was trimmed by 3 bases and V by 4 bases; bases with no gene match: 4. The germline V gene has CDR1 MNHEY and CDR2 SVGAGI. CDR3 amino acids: CASSSQGAYYGYTF. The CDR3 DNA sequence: TGTGCCAGCAGTTCCCAGGGGGCTTACTATGGCTACACCTTC.

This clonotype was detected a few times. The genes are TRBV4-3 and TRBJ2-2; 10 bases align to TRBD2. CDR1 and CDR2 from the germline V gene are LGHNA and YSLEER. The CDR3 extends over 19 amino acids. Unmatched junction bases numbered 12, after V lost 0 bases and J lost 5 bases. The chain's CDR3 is CASSQERLAGARRTGELFF. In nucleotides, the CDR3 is TGCGCCAGCAGCCAAGAAAGGCTAGCGGGGGCCCGGAGGACCGGGGAGCTGTTTTTT.

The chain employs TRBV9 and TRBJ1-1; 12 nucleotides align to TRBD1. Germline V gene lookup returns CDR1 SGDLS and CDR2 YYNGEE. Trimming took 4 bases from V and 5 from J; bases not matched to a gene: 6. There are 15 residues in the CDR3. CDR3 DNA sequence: TGTGCCAGCAGCACAGGGACAGGGGGCGAAACTGAAGCTTTCTTT. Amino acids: CASSTGTGGETEAFF.

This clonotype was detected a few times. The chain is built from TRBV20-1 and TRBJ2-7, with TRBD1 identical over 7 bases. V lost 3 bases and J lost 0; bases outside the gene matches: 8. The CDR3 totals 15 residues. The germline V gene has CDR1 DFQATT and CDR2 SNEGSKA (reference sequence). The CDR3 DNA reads TGCAGTGCTAGGACAGGGTGGGTGGGCTCCTACGAGCAGTACTTC. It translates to CSARTGWVGSYEQYF.

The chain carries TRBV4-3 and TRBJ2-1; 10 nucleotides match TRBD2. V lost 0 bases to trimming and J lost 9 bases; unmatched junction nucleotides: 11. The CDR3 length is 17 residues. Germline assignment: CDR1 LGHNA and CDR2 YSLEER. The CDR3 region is CASSQDGPSGSRIEQFF. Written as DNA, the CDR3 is TGCGCCAGCAGCCAAGATGGGCCTAGCGGGAGTCGTATTGAGCAGTTCTTC.

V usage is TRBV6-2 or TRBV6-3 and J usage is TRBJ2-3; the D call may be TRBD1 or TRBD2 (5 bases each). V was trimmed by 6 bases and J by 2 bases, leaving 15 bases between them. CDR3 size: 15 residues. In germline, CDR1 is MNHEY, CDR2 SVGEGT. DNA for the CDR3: TGTGCCAGCAGCACGGGACCGAACCCCACAGATACGCAGTATTTT. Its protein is CASSTGPNPTDTQYF.

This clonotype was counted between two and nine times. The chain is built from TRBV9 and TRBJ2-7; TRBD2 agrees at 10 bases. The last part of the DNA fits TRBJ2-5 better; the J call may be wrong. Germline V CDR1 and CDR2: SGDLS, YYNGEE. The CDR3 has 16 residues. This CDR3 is CASSVGELAGTKTQYF. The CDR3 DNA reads TGTGCCAGCAGCGTAGGTGAACTAGCGGGAACGAAGACCCAGTACTTC.